Presented here are 29 T cell receptor beta chains from one specimen sequenced in a study of cytomegalovirus exposure and HLA in healthy donors. 13 Jbeta primers and 60 Vbeta primers were used for the PCR. Measured with immunoSEQ multiplex PCR; TCRdb has only the in-frame clones, and not every one. The sample has around 220,000 clones; less than 85% are singletons. Sequenced input: PBMCs. These receptors all come from a girl aged 2 to 10 in good health and CMV-seronegative.

This clone came up once. The gene calls are TRBV2 and TRBJ2-3, with 7 bases aligning to TRBD2. This CDR3 spans 17 amino acids. The V gene's germline CDR1 is SNHLY and CDR2 FYNNEI. Germline trimming cut 4 bases from V and 2 bases from J; bases unmatched to any gene: 12. DNA for the CDR3: TGTGCCAGCAGTGTTTACGAGCGGGGACCCACCACAGATACGCAGTATTTT. It translates to CASSVYERGPTTDTQYF.

V usage is TRBV7-9 and J usage is TRBJ2-2; 9 bases align to TRBD2. The CDR3 is 15 amino acids. Germline trimming cut 6 bases from V and 3 bases from J; bases unmatched to any gene: 5. Germline V gene lookup returns CDR1 SEHNR and CDR2 FQNEAQ (reference sequence). This CDR3 is CASSWTSDYTGELFF. The DNA for the CDR3 is TGTGCCAGCAGTTGGACTAGCGACTACACCGGGGAGCTGTTTTTT.

This clone was detected once. This chain uses TRBV20-1 with TRBJ1-1; no firm D call. V was cut by 1 base and J by 6 bases, with 6 bases left in between. The CDR3 sequence is 11 residues long. Per the germline V gene, CDR1 is DFQATT and CDR2 is SNEGSKA (reference sequence). In DNA form, the CDR3 reads TGCAGTGCTAGAGTCCAGGCTGAAGCTTTCTTT. Residues: CSARVQAEAFF.

The V call is TRBV5-1, the J call TRBJ2-3; 11 bases agree with TRBD1. The V and J ends lost 4 bases and 4 bases, in that order; junction bases with no gene match: 8. CDR3 length: 16 amino acids. Germline V gene sequence: CDR1 SGHRS, CDR2 YFSETQ. CDR3 protein: CASSHLGQGDADTQYF. The CDR3 DNA sequence: TGCGCCAGCAGCCACCTGGGACAGGGGGATGCAGATACGCAGTATTTT.

As regards this clone: At one boundary the junction diverges from the germline segment, which might be a read error. J is TRBJ2-1 and V is TRBV7-3; 9 bases are shared with TRBD2. The CDR3 runs to 16 residues. Germline CDR1 is SGHTA and CDR2 is FQGTGA. This CDR3 reads CASSLTRGGSNNEQFF. The CDR3 nucleotides read TGTGCCAGCAGCTTGACGCGGGGGGGCTCCAACAATGAGCAGTTCTTC.

The chain couples TRBV5-4 to TRBJ1-1, with D hard to call. The V end was cut by 0 bases, the J end by 8 bases, with 8 bases between. This CDR3 is 12 amino acids long. Germline lookup yields CDR1 SGHNT and CDR2 YYREEE (reference sequence). This CDR3 is CASSLDGGEAFF. The CDR3 DNA follows: TGTGCCAGCAGCTTGGATGGCGGGGAAGCTTTCTTT.

The chain has TRBV7-9 and TRBJ2-7, with 7 bases that match TRBD1. Germline CDR1 is SEHNR and CDR2 is FQNEAQ (reference sequence). This CDR3 is 15 amino acids long. The J segment lost 7 bases and the V segment lost 2 bases, leaving 11 bases of the junction unmatched. CDR3 loop: CASSLIRDSPMEQYF. As DNA, the CDR3 is TGTGCCAGCAGCTTAATACGGGACAGTCCTATGGAGCAGTACTTC.

This chain links TRBV12-5 with TRBJ2-4, with D possibly being TRBD2 (6 bases). Germline V gene data show CDR1 as LGHNT and CDR2 as FRNRAP. Trimming removed 2 bases at V and 14 bases at J, with 25 bases between. The CDR3 length is 16 residues. CDR3 in DNA: TGTGCTAGTGGTTTGTTTATCCGGGACTCGCCCTCTTCTGAGTACTTC. Translating gives CASGLFIRDSPSSEYF.

This clone was recorded a few times. The chain uses TRBV27 and TRBJ1-4; 9 nucleotides align to TRBD1. V lost 5 bases, J lost 3 bases, and 13 bases stayed unmatched. Germline CDR1 and CDR2: MNHEY and SMNVEV (reference sequence). The CDR3 is made up of 18 amino acids. CDR3 bases: TGTGCCAGCAGTATACTCCCGGGACAGGGTGGTTCTAATGAAAAACTGTTTTTT. Protein sequence: CASSILPGQGGSNEKLFF.

V usage is TRBV7-6 and J usage is TRBJ2-1; 11 positions match TRBD2. This CDR3 is built from 17 residues. Looked up from germline, CDR1 is SGHVS and CDR2 is FNYEAQ. With 5 bases clipped from V and 8 bases from J, the junction kept 14 bases outside the gene matches. CDR3 region: CASSLNLLAGATDEQFF. The DNA for the CDR3 is TGTGCCAGCAGCCTCAATCTACTAGCGGGAGCAACAGATGAGCAGTTCTTC. The full variable domain, with the rest looked up from reference TRBV7-6 and TRBJ2-1, is GAGVSQSPRYKVTKRGQDVALRCDPISGHVSLYWYRQALGQGPEFLTYFNYEAQQDKSGLPNDRFSAERPEGSISTLTIQRTEQRDSAMYRCASSLNLLAGATDEQFFGPGTRLTVL.

The CDR3, as DNA: TGTGCCATCTCCGGTACTAGCGGGGGAATCAATGAGCAGTTCTTC. It encodes CAISGTSGGINEQFF. The chain is built from TRBV25-1 and TRBJ2-1, with TRBD2 matching over 11 bases. Germline CDR1 reads MGHDK; CDR2 reads SYGVNS. The CDR3 loop spans 15 amino acids. The J segment lost 6 bases and the V segment lost 10 bases, leaving 11 bases of the junction unmatched.

CDR3 residues: CASSEKLAGDTDTQYF. CDR3 DNA sequence: TGTGCCAGCAGCGAAAAACTAGCGGGAGACACAGATACGCAGTATTTT. The rearrangement links TRBV5-4 to TRBJ2-3; 11 nucleotides align to TRBD2. With V trimmed by 4 bases and J by 2 bases, 6 bases remained unmatched. The length of the CDR3 is 16 residues. Germline assignment: CDR1 SGHNT and CDR2 YYREEE (reference sequence).

The V call is TRBV6-5, the J call TRBJ1-2; D possibly corresponds to TRBD1 (5 bases). Trimming left V 2 bases short and J 2 bases short, with 12 bases between. CDR1 is MNHEY and CDR2 is SVGAGI in the germline V gene. This CDR3 region has 15 residues. This CDR3 is CASSYGGGLNYGYTF. The CDR3 nucleotides are TGTGCCAGCAGTTACGGGGGGGGGTTGAACTATGGCTACACCTTC.

The chain has TRBV6-1 and TRBJ1-2; 9 bases fit TRBD1. Looked up from germline, CDR1 is MNHNS and CDR2 is SASEGT. V trimming: 11 bases; J trimming: 2 bases; junction bases outside the gene matches: 6. The CDR3 spans 13 residues. This chain's CDR3 is CAGTQGANYGYTF. The CDR3 DNA is TGTGCCGGGACACAGGGGGCGAACTATGGCTACACCTTC.

V and J are TRBV9 and TRBJ2-3; D call uncertain. V lost 0 bases, J lost 5 bases, and 7 bases lay in between. The CDR3 sequence is 13 residues long. Germline CDR1 and CDR2: SGDLS and YYNGEE. The DNA for the CDR3 is TGTGCCAGCAGCGTAGCTGCCGGAGATACGCAGTATTTT. Protein sequence: CASSVAAGDTQYF.

This clone was seen more than once but under ten times. The genes are TRBV4-1 and TRBJ2-7; TRBD2 matches 10 bases. This CDR3 comprises 18 residues. J lost 4 bases, V lost 3 bases, and 15 bases had no gene match. Germline V gene data show CDR1 as MGHRA and CDR2 as YSYEKL. The CDR3 spells CASSHPWEAGGPWYEQYF. The CDR3 coding sequence is TGCGCCAGCAGCCATCCTTGGGAAGCGGGAGGGCCGTGGTACGAGCAGTACTTC.

This clone was seen a handful of times. The CDR3 reads CASGGTGNYGYTF. CDR3 sequence (DNA): TGTGCCAGCGGGGGGACAGGGAACTATGGCTACACCTTC. V usage is TRBV6-1 and J usage is TRBJ1-2; TRBD1 matches at 9 bases. CDR1 MNHNS and CDR2 SASEGT come from the germline V gene. V lost 8 bases, J lost 2 bases, and 3 bases stayed unmatched. CDR3 length: 13 residues.

This clone was seen a few times. CDR3 amino acids: CASVFTYSSNYGYTF. In nucleotides, the CDR3 is TGTGCTAGTGTCTTCACCTACAGCTCCAACTATGGCTACACCTTC. This sequence joins TRBV12-5 and TRBJ1-2; D gene unclear. From germline, CDR1 is LGHNT and CDR2 FRNRAP. The germline V and J ends were trimmed by 7 bases and 2 bases, with 17 bases remaining between them. The CDR3 length is 15 residues.

This clone came up once. The rearrangement joins TRBV7-2 to TRBJ2-7; D is perhaps TRBD2 (5 bases). From germline, CDR1 is SGHTA and CDR2 FQGNSA. Trimming stripped 0 bases from V and 1 base from J, with 13 bases between. The CDR3 extends over 16 amino acids. The CDR3 sequence: CASSLASRARSYEQYF. CDR3 DNA sequence: TGTGCCAGCAGCTTAGCTTCGCGGGCAAGATCCTACGAGCAGTACTTC.

This clone was observed a few times. The chain links TRBV14 to TRBJ2-3; D gene unclear. The V end was cut by 3 bases, the J end by 6 bases, with 4 bases between. The germline V gene has CDR1 SGHDN and CDR2 FVKESK. This CDR3 has 11 amino acids. DNA for the CDR3: TGTGCCAGCAGCCACGGTGATACGCAGTATTTT. Protein sequence: CASSHGDTQYF.

This clone has only a few counts. CDR3 loop: CASSDSAGSNNEQFF. The CDR3 DNA reads as TGTGCCAGCAGTGACTCGGCGGGGTCGAACAATGAGCAGTTCTTC. This chain connects TRBV6-4 to TRBJ2-1; TRBD2 might be the D (6 bases). The CDR3 consists of 15 residues. The V gene's germline CDR1 is MRHNA and CDR2 SNTAGT. Trimming shortened V by 0 bases and J by 5 bases, and 11 bases separated the two germline ends.

The gene calls are TRBV29-1 and TRBJ2-6; TRBD1 matches 7 bases. The CDR3 is 15 residues long. J lost 4 bases, V lost 6 bases, and 9 bases had no gene match. Germline CDR1 is SQVTM and CDR2 is ANQGSEA. CDR3 nucleotides: TGCAGCGTGGTAGTACAGGGGACAGGGGCCAACGTCCTGACTTTC. Translated, it gives CSVVVQGTGANVLTF.

The CDR3 loop reads CAIRGLPNTEAFF. In DNA form, the CDR3 reads TGTGCCATCAGGGGACTTCCGAACACTGAAGCTTTCTTT. The chain uses TRBV10-3 and TRBJ1-1; D possibly corresponds to TRBD1 (5 bases). V lost 6 bases, J lost 1 base, and 9 bases lay in between. CDR1 and CDR2 (germline): ENHRY, SYGVKD. The CDR3 extends over 13 amino acids.

The chain combines TRBV29-1 with TRBJ1-2; TRBD1 matches 9 bases. The CDR3 loop spans 12 amino acids. Trimming cost V 7 bases and J 6 bases; bases outside gene matches: 6. Germline lookup yields CDR1 SQVTM and CDR2 ANQGSEA. CDR3 in amino acids: CSDQQGADGYTF. Written as DNA, the CDR3 is TGCAGCGACCAACAGGGGGCGGATGGCTACACCTTC.

This clone was observed once. This chain connects TRBV9 to TRBJ2-4; D possibly corresponds to TRBD2 (5 bases). CDR3 size: 14 residues. The ends were cut back, 0 bases at V and 3 bases at J, with 7 bases in the middle. Germline lookup yields CDR1 SGDLS and CDR2 YYNGEE. CDR3 sequence reads: CASSVDEGKNIQYF. In nucleotides, the CDR3 is TGTGCCAGCAGCGTAGACGAGGGCAAAAACATTCAGTACTTC.

This sequence joins TRBV4-1 and TRBJ2-1; 10 bases match TRBD2. The CDR3 covers 16 residues. CDR1 is MGHRA and CDR2 is YSYEKL in the germline V gene. The trim removed 1 base at V and 5 bases at J, leaving 5 bases unmatched. CDR3 nucleotide sequence: TGCGCCAGCAGCCAAGTAGGGCTAGCGGGAGACAATGAGCAGTTCTTC. Its translation is CASSQVGLAGDNEQFF.

The chain couples TRBV10-3 to TRBJ2-5; TRBD2 might be the D (5 bases). The germline V gene has CDR1 ENHRY and CDR2 SYGVKD. This CDR3 spans 15 amino acids. V was cut by 2 bases and J by 5 bases, with 15 bases left in between. Here the CDR3 DNA reads TGTGCCATCAGTGAGCCCCCTGCGACGGGGGAGACCCAGTACTTC. It translates to CAISEPPATGETQYF.

This sequence joins TRBV6-1 and TRBJ2-7, with TRBD2 matching over 11 bases. This CDR3 has 14 amino acids. Germline V gene sequence: CDR1 MNHNS, CDR2 SASEGT. Trimming cost V 8 bases and J 6 bases; bases outside gene matches: 9. The CDR3 loop is CASDPGLAASEQYF. The CDR3, as DNA: TGTGCCAGCGACCCGGGACTAGCGGCAAGCGAGCAGTACTTC.

The V gene is TRBV15, the J gene TRBJ2-2; TRBD2 matches at 8 bases. The germline V gene encodes CDR1 LNHNV and CDR2 YYDKDF (reference sequence). The CDR3 spans 18 residues. V was pared by 2 bases and J by 6 bases, with 14 bases of the junction left unmatched. In DNA, the CDR3 is TGTGCCACCAGCAGATTCCCGGGACTAGGATCTCGCGCCGGGGAGCTGTTTTTT. Protein sequence: CATSRFPGLGSRAGELFF. The whole variable domain, filled in from reference TRBV15 and TRBJ2-2, reads DAMVIQNPRYQVTQFGKPVTLSCSQTLNHNVMYWYQQKSSQAPKLLFHYYDKDFNNEADTPDNFQSRRPNTSFCFLDIRSPGLGDTAMYLCATSRFPGLGSRAGELFFGEGSRLTVL.